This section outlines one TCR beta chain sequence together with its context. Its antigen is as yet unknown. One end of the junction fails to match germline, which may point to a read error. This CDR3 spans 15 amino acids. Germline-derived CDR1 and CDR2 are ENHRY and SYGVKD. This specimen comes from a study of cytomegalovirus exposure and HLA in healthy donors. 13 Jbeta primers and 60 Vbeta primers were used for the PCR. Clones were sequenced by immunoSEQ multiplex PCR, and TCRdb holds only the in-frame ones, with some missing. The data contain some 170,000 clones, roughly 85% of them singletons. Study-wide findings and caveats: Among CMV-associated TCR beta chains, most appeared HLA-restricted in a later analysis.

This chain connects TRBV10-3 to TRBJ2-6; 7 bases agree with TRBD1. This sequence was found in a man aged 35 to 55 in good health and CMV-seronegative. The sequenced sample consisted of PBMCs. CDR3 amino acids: CAISHRGSGANGLTF. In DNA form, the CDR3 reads TGTGCCATCAGCCACAGGGGATCTGGGGCCAACGGCCTGACTTTC.